This paragraph reports one T cell receptor (beta chain). Its antigen remains unknown. This entry belongs to a study of OX40 agonist ivuxolimab in advanced cancers. Study information: Patients in dose escalation had liver, melanoma, kidney or head and neck cancers.

Clones were sequenced by immunoSEQ multiplex PCR, and TCRdb holds only the in-frame ones, with some missing. The sample yields about 100,000 clones, under 85% seen once. CDR1 and CDR2 (germline): KGHSH, LQKENI. The germline V and J ends were trimmed by 3 bases and 6 bases, with 12 bases remaining between them. The CDR3 sequence is 14 residues long. General study results and limits: Partial responders at 0.1-3.0 mg/kg showed near-lowest clonal expansion.

The J gene is TRBJ2-1, the V gene TRBV18; D unclear. The clonotype was recovered from an adult with an advanced solid tumor such as melanoma, head and neck, liver or kidney cancer. The sample in question was CD4+ or CD8+ T cells sorted from blood, obtained in a trial of the OX40 agonist ivuxolimab. The DNA of the CDR3 is TGTGCCAGCTCACCCCCGACCCCGCGCAATGAGCAGTTCTTC. It codes for CASSPPTPRNEQFF. The full variable domain, its missing parts supplied by reference TRBV18 and TRBJ2-1, is NAGVMQNPRHLVRRRGQEARLRCSPMKGHSHVYWYRQLPEEGLKFMVYLQKENIIDESGMPKERFSAEFPKEGPSILRIQQVVRGDSAAYFCASSPPTPRNEQFFGPGTRLTVL.